Below are 16 T cell receptor beta chains sequenced from a single sample in a study of T cell repertoires in cytomegalovirus infection. TCRdb independently ran MiXCR on the reads; one entry per CDR3 protein. The sample shows approximately 240,000 distinct CDR3 sequences, around 12% of them seen only once. Sequencing input: PBMCs. These receptors came from a human donor in good health (CMV status not recorded). Some clones in this sample may be carry-over from other donors' samples.

This clonotype was counted only a few times. This chain uses TRBV29-1 with TRBJ1-2; 7 bases fit TRBD1. Germline V gene sequence: CDR1 SQVTM, CDR2 ANQGSEA. V dropped 7 bases and J dropped 7; count of bases not matched to a gene: 6. CDR3 length: 11 residues. CDR3 in amino acids: CSAETGFGYTF. The CDR3 region has the DNA TGCAGCGCCGAGACAGGGTTTGGCTACACCTTC.

J is TRBJ1-3 and V is TRBV28; 7 nucleotides line up with TRBD1. Trimming took 4 bases from V and 2 from J; bases not matched to a gene: 2. CDR3 length: 14 amino acids. The germline V gene encodes CDR1 MDHEN and CDR2 SYDVKM. The CDR3 DNA sequence: TGTGCCAGCAGTTCAGGGGGAACTGGAAACACCATATATTTT. This sequence encodes CASSSGGTGNTIYF. The complete variable domain, with remaining parts taken from reference TRBV28 and TRBJ1-3, reads DVKVTQSSRYLVKRTGEKVFLECVQDMDHENMFWYRQDPGLGLRLIYFSYDVKMKEKGDIPEGYSVSREKKERFSLILESASTNQTSMYLCASSSGGTGNTIYFGEGSWLTVV.

The CDR3 sequence is CATSREGGREQYF. The CDR3 DNA is TGTGCCACCAGCAGAGAGGGGGGCCGGGAGCAGTACTTC. The V and J genes are TRBV15 and TRBJ2-7, with D perhaps assigned TRBD1 or TRBD2 (6 bases each). Germline lookup yields CDR1 LNHNV and CDR2 YYDKDF (reference sequence). The CDR3 loop spans 13 amino acids. V dropped 0 bases and J dropped 7 bases, with 10 bases sitting between them.

This clonotype was picked up many times. The rearrangement joins TRBV27 to TRBJ2-5; 7 nucleotides align to TRBD1. The CDR3 totals 13 residues. The J segment lost 4 bases and the V segment lost 5 bases, leaving 4 bases of the junction unmatched. The germline V gene encodes CDR1 MNHEY and CDR2 SMNVEV (reference sequence). The CDR3 loop reads CASSSRGTETQYF. The CDR3 region has the DNA TGTGCCAGCAGTAGCAGGGGGACAGAGACCCAGTACTTC.

This clonotype was counted only a few times. This chain uses TRBV11-1 with TRBJ2-3, with 15 bases aligning to TRBD2. The V gene's germline CDR1 is SGHAT and CDR2 FQDESV (reference sequence). Unmatched junction bases numbered 7, after V lost 4 bases and J lost 14 bases. The CDR3 has 14 residues. CDR3 sequence reads: CASSSGLAGGPVYF. The CDR3 nucleotides read TGTGCCAGCAGCTCGGGACTAGCGGGGGGCCCAGTGTATTTT.

This clonotype was recorded many times. The rearrangement links TRBV7-2 to TRBJ1-2; D is perhaps TRBD1 (6 bases). Germline V gene lookup returns CDR1 SGHTA and CDR2 FQGNSA. The CDR3 is 15 amino acids. Trimming pared 0 bases from V and 4 bases from J, leaving 12 bases between. This CDR3 is CASSLANSRGYGYTF. The CDR3 region has the DNA TGTGCCAGCAGCTTAGCGAACAGCAGGGGCTATGGCTACACCTTC. The entire variable domain, with the rest obtained from reference TRBV7-2 and TRBJ1-2, is as follows: GAGVSQSPSNKVTEKGKDVELRCDPISGHTALYWYRQSLGQGLEFLIYFQGNSAPDKSGLPSDRFSAERTGGSVSTLTIQRTQQEDSAVYLCASSLANSRGYGYTFGSGTRLTVV.

This clonotype was seen ten or more times. This chain uses TRBV28 with TRBJ2-2; 7 positions agree with TRBD1. CDR3 size: 15 residues. V dropped 5 bases and J dropped 6; count of bases not matched to a gene: 9. CDR1 is MDHEN and CDR2 is SYDVKM in the germline V gene. The CDR3 region is CASSLLDRVSGELFF. CDR3 nucleotides: TGTGCCAGCAGTCTACTCGACAGGGTCTCCGGGGAGCTGTTTTTT.

The V gene is TRBV6-6, the J gene TRBJ1-1; 7 positions match TRBD1. This CDR3 has 18 residues. The germline V gene encodes CDR1 MNHNY and CDR2 SVGAGI (reference sequence). V gave up 5 bases and J gave up 0 bases; unmatched junction bases: 15. CDR3 protein: CASSGEPGQSFMNTEAFF. CDR3 coding DNA: TGTGCCAGCAGTGGTGAACCGGGACAGAGTTTCATGAACACTGAAGCTTTCTTT.

Ten or more counts support this clonotype. V gene TRBV6-5 combines with J gene TRBJ1-5, with D possibly matching TRBD1 (6 bases). The germline V gene encodes CDR1 MNHEY and CDR2 SVGAGI. CDR3 length equals 14 residues. V lost 2 bases, J lost 4 bases, and 9 bases lay in between. The CDR3 region is CASSYGQGNQPQHF. CDR3 DNA: TGTGCCAGCAGTTACGGGCAGGGGAATCAGCCCCAGCATTTT.

This chain uses TRBV6-8 with TRBJ2-5; no reliable D call. Trimming took 2 bases from V and 7 from J, leaving 11 bases between them. Germline CDR1 reads MNHGY; CDR2 reads SAAAGT. CDR3 length: 13 residues. The CDR3 bases are TGTGCCAGCAGTTACAGGTCATCTGGGACCCAGTACTTC. Its protein is CASSYRSSGTQYF.

This clonotype occurred a few times. The chain carries TRBV19 and TRBJ1-5; D possibly corresponds to TRBD1 (6 bases). The CDR3 length is 13 residues. Trimming removed 7 bases from V and 6 bases from J, with 13 bases in between. CDR1 is LNHDA and CDR2 is SQIVND in the germline V gene (reference sequence). This CDR3 reads CASTPRGGQPQHF. The CDR3, as DNA: TGTGCCAGTACCCCCCGAGGGGGTCAGCCCCAGCATTTT.

This clonotype has at least ten counts. The V gene is TRBV7-2, the J gene TRBJ2-3, with 11 bases fitting TRBD2. Germline CDR1 SGHTA, CDR2 FQGNSA. Trimming removed 3 bases from V and 4 bases from J; junction bases left unmatched: 9. The CDR3 runs 17 residues. The CDR3 DNA follows: TGTGCCAGCAGCTTCCAGACTAGCGGGGAAGGGGCAGATACGCAGTATTTT. Translation gives CASSFQTSGEGADTQYF.

About this clonotype itself: A much larger clone lies a single base off, so this may be a read error. CDR3 coding DNA: TGTGCCAGCAGCCAAAGGGGGGTTGGGGCCAACGTCCTGAATTTC. Translated, it gives CASSQRGVGANVLNF. The chain links TRBV6-6 to TRBJ2-6; TRBD1 or TRBD2 may be the D gene (6 bases each). The CDR3 covers 15 residues. Germline CDR1 and CDR2: MNHNY and SVGAGI (reference sequence).

This sequence joins TRBV5-1 and TRBJ1-3, with 9 bases that match TRBD1. Trimming removed 2 bases from V and 3 bases from J; junction bases left unmatched: 6. The CDR3 has 16 residues. CDR1 and CDR2 from the germline V gene are SGHRS and YFSETQ. CDR3: CASSLTGGEGGNTIYF. The CDR3 DNA follows: TGCGCCAGCAGCTTAACAGGGGGCGAAGGTGGAAACACCATATATTTT.

This clonotype was counted between two and nine times. The DNA of the CDR3 is TGTGCCATCAGTCCCTCCGCCGGGCCCGGGAACACCGGGGAGCTGTTTTTT. Protein sequence: CAISPSAGPGNTGELFF. The J gene is TRBJ2-2, the V gene TRBV10-3; D is unclear. The CDR3 is 17 residues long. Germline V gene sequence: CDR1 ENHRY, CDR2 SYGVKD. V lost 5 bases to trimming and J lost 1 base, with 17 bases between them.

This clonotype was counted many times. This sequence joins TRBV7-9 and TRBJ2-7; 9 nucleotides match TRBD1. After removal of 4 bases from V and 3 bases from J, the junction contained 7 bases not matched to a gene. This CDR3 region has 15 residues. Germline V gene data show CDR1 as SEHNR and CDR2 as FQNEAQ (reference sequence). The CDR3 coding sequence is TGTGCCAGCAGCTCCGGGACAGGGAGCCTCTACGAGCAGTACTTC. As protein: CASSSGTGSLYEQYF. The full variable domain, rest sourced from reference TRBV7-9 and TRBJ2-7, is DTGVSQNPRHKITKRGQNVTFRCDPISEHNRLYWYRQTLGQGPEFLTYFQNEAQLEKSRLLSDRFSAERPKGSFSTLEIQRTEQGDSAMYLCASSSGTGSLYEQYFGPGTRLTVT.